This TCR beta chain was recorded in a study of blood T cell repertoires in COVID-19. Looking at the study overall: Spain, Italy and the United States supplied samples that represented acute and convalescent COVID-19. From T cells, B-cell-depleted T cells, or PBMCs came the material, which was cDNA or gDNA.

CDR3 length: 16 amino acids. The germline gives CDR1 LNHDA, CDR2 SQIVND (reference sequence). Per the original methods: Nucleated cell number was recorded as an estimate derived from reference gene primer amplification. TCRdb's copy holds only in-frame clones and misses some; the assay was immunoSEQ multiplex PCR. V, J and clone size derive from that table, while D and trimming were established from the DNA sequence. The sample yields about 190,000 clones, around 80% seen once. A note on this clone: A junction end diverges from the germline sequence, so it may reflect a read error.

This TCR derives from an elderly woman with active or convalescent COVID-19. The sequenced sample consisted of peripheral blood. This chain joins TRBV19 and TRBJ1-3, with a possible D match to TRBD1 (5 bases). CDR3 in amino acids: CASSSIVSGPGNTIYF. The CDR3 DNA is TGTGCCAGCAGTAGTATCGTATCAGGGCCCGGAAACACCATATATTTT.